The clone carrying this TCR beta chain occurred once. The source of the sample is a study of coeliac disease. The assay was immunoSEQ multiplex PCR, and TCRdb's table has in-frame clones only and misses some. This table has around 1,700 clones, roughly 73% appearing once. CDR1 and CDR2 from the germline V gene are MDHEN and SYDVKM. The CDR3 sequence is 17 residues long. J lost 2 bases, V lost 1 base, and 5 bases had no gene match. The sequenced material came from lymphocytes from the gut lamina propria. The receptor comes from a human donor without celiac disease. This chain uses TRBV28 with TRBJ2-1; TRBD1 matches 10 bases. CDR3 sequence: CASSLLRGTGAYNEQFF. The CDR3 nucleotides read TGTGCCAGCAGTTTATTACGAGGGACAGGGGCCTACAATGAGCAGTTCTTC.